This passage covers 29 T cell receptor beta chains from one sample sequenced in a study of glioma-infiltrating T cells after dendritic cell vaccination. Assay used: immunoSEQ multiplex PCR; TCRdb lists only in-frame clones, some missing. The sample consists of about 95,000 clones, over 65% of them appearing once. Source: blood, taken before dendritic cell vaccination. The receptors derive from a human donor with glioblastoma.

The V call is TRBV6-1, the J call TRBJ1-3; 12 nucleotides line up with TRBD1. The CDR3 has 17 amino acids. V lost 4 bases to trimming and J lost 0 bases; unmatched junction nucleotides: 4. Germline CDR1 MNHNS, CDR2 SASEGT. Here the CDR3 DNA reads TGTGCCAGCAGTGCCGGGACAGGGGGCACCTCTGGAAACACCATATATTTT. Amino acids: CASSAGTGGTSGNTIYF.

The V call is TRBV6-5, the J call TRBJ1-2; 7 bases match TRBD1. This CDR3 region has 14 residues. The germline V gene has CDR1 MNHEY and CDR2 SVGAGI. V shed 4 bases and J 2 bases; nucleotides not matched to a gene: 4. CDR3 sequence (DNA): TGTGCCAGCAGTTTTAGGGGGCAGAACTATGGCTACACCTTC. Amino acids: CASSFRGQNYGYTF.

The chain recombines TRBV2 with TRBJ1-2; 7 bases align to TRBD1. This CDR3 has 10 residues. J gave up 12 bases and V 10 bases, and 8 bases lay outside the gene matches. The germline CDR1 and CDR2 sequences are SNHLY and FYNNEI. CDR3 DNA sequence: TGTGCCATTTCAGACAGGGTTCACACCTTC. Translation gives CAISDRVHTF.

This clone was found a few times. CDR3 region: CASSFLNTEAFF. CDR3 coding DNA: TGTGCCAGCAGCTTCTTGAACACTGAAGCTTTCTTT. The chain employs TRBV5-6 and TRBJ1-1; D remains unclear. This CDR3 is 12 amino acids long. V lost 2 bases and J lost 0, with 2 bases in between. Germline V gene lookup returns CDR1 SGHDT and CDR2 YYEEEE.

The chain combines TRBV7-9 with TRBJ1-2; tentatively, D is TRBD1 (5 bases). CDR1 SEHNR and CDR2 FQNEAQ come from the germline V gene (reference sequence). Trimming cost V 8 bases and J 4 bases, with 20 bases left between them. This CDR3 has 15 residues. The chain's CDR3 is CASGPRAGGLYGYTF. The DNA of the CDR3 is TGTGCCAGCGGACCCAGGGCAGGCGGTCTCTATGGCTACACCTTC.

V gene TRBV7-2 combines with J gene TRBJ2-7; maybe TRBD2 (7 bases). From germline, CDR1 is SGHTA and CDR2 FQGNSA. The CDR3 is 14 amino acids. The ends were cut back, 7 bases at V and 5 bases at J, with 18 bases in the middle. The CDR3: CASKRTQGGDEQYF. The CDR3 DNA reads as TGTGCCAGCAAACGGACCCAAGGGGGGGACGAGCAGTACTTC.

The V call is TRBV9, the J call TRBJ2-1; 10 positions agree with TRBD2. The germline V gene has CDR1 SGDLS and CDR2 YYNGEE. This CDR3 region has 17 residues. Trimming at V came to 0 bases and at J to 11 bases, leaving 14 bases not matched to a gene. The CDR3 DNA is TGTGCCAGCAGCGTAGGGGTTAGCGGGGGGATATTCGGGAAGCAGTTCTTC. It is translated as CASSVGVSGGIFGKQFF.

The genes are TRBV9 and TRBJ2-3; no clear D gene. The germline CDR1 and CDR2 sequences are SGDLS and YYNGEE. Trimming shortened V by 4 bases and J by 0 bases, and 3 bases separated the two germline ends. This CDR3 contains 12 residues. CDR3 sequence: CASSPSTDTQYF. In DNA, the CDR3 is TGTGCCAGCAGCCCGAGCACAGATACGCAGTATTTT.

The rearrangement uses TRBV19 and TRBJ1-2; 7 bases align to TRBD1. This CDR3 contains 17 residues. J was trimmed by 1 base and V by 7 bases; bases with no gene match: 15. Germline V lookup: CDR1 LNHDA, CDR2 SQIVND (reference sequence). The DNA for the CDR3 is TGTGCCAGTACCACTCCCCAGGGGGAGGATTTTAACTATGGCTACACCTTC. It yields the protein CASTTPQGEDFNYGYTF.

The rearrangement links TRBV11-3 to TRBJ1-2, with TRBD1 matching over 7 bases. Germline CDR1 SGHNT, CDR2 YENEEA. CDR3 size: 13 residues. The V gene end was trimmed by 5 bases and the J gene end by 2 bases; junction bases not matched to a gene: 2. The DNA for the CDR3 is TGTGCCAGCAGCCCGGGACAGAACTATGGCTACACCTTC. Translating gives CASSPGQNYGYTF.

This clone was detected only once. The chain recombines TRBV5-1 with TRBJ1-1; no firm D call. The ends were cut back, 1 base at V and 0 bases at J, with 13 bases in the middle. This CDR3 is 16 amino acids long. Germline V gene lookup returns CDR1 SGHRS and CDR2 YFSETQ. CDR3 sequence (DNA): TGCGCCAGCAGCTTGAGCCCAGGCGAGATGAACACTGAAGCTTTCTTT. Its protein is CASSLSPGEMNTEAFF. The variable domain in full, with the rest retrieved from reference TRBV5-1 and TRBJ1-1, is KAGVTQTPRYLIKTRGQQVTLSCSPISGHRSVSWYQQTPGQGLQFLFEYFSETQRNKGNFPGRFSGRQFSNSRSEMNVSTLELGDSALYLCASSLSPGEMNTEAFFGQGTRLTVV.

The chain joins TRBV6-5 to TRBJ1-2; no definite D call. The CDR3 spans 15 residues. Trimming pared 5 bases from V and 1 base from J, leaving 14 bases between. The germline V gene encodes CDR1 MNHEY and CDR2 SVGAGI. CDR3 DNA sequence: TGTGCCAGCAGTCCGGGTCCCTCTCTTAACTATGGCTACACCTTC. Translating it yields CASSPGPSLNYGYTF.

CDR3 DNA: TGTGCCAGCTCACCCTACGTATCCTTTACCAATTCACCCCTCCACTTT. This sequence encodes CASSPYVSFTNSPLHF. This chain uses TRBV18 with TRBJ1-6; D is unresolved. Germline CDR1 reads KGHSH; CDR2 reads LQKENI. The length of the CDR3 is 16 residues. The V end was cut by 3 bases, the J end by 7 bases, with 16 bases between.

The V gene is TRBV2, the J gene TRBJ1-2, with TRBD1 matching over 9 bases. V lost 7 bases to trimming and J lost 7 bases; unmatched junction nucleotides: 7. The CDR3 totals 13 residues. The germline V gene has CDR1 SNHLY and CDR2 FYNNEI. The CDR3 is CASTRDRVGGYTF. The CDR3 nucleotides read TGTGCCAGCACAAGGGACAGGGTAGGTGGCTACACCTTC.

This clone was picked up one time. The chain uses TRBV14 and TRBJ2-5; D is undetermined. From germline, CDR1 is SGHDN and CDR2 FVKESK. The CDR3 runs 13 residues. Trimming left V 0 bases short and J 5 bases short, with 7 bases between. CDR3 sequence reads: CASSQETRETQYF. In DNA form, the CDR3 reads TGTGCCAGCAGCCAAGAGACGAGGGAGACCCAGTACTTC. Based on the CDR3 plus reference TRBV14 and TRBJ2-5, the full variable domain is EAGVTQFPSHSVIEKGQTVTLRCDPISGHDNLYWYRRVMGKEIKFLLHFVKESKQDESGMPNNRFLAERTGGTYSTLKVQPAELEDSGVYFCASSQETRETQYFGPGTRLLVL.

The chain joins TRBV4-2 to TRBJ2-5, with 11 bases identical to TRBD2. Per germline, CDR1 LGHNA and CDR2 YNFKEQ. V trimming: 3 bases; J trimming: 5 bases; junction bases outside the gene matches: 5. CDR3 length equals 15 residues. This CDR3 is CASSHLAGGVETQYF. CDR3 nucleotides: TGTGCCAGCAGCCACTTAGCGGGGGGGGTGGAGACCCAGTACTTC.

The chain uses TRBV6-1 and TRBJ2-1; D might be TRBD2 (5 bases). Germline assignment: CDR1 MNHNS and CDR2 SASEGT. Trimming took 8 bases from V and 0 from J, leaving 11 bases between them. This CDR3 region has 14 residues. The chain's CDR3 is CASRPGSSYNEQFF. As DNA, the CDR3 is TGTGCCAGCCGGCCGGGAAGCTCCTACAATGAGCAGTTCTTC.

The J gene is TRBJ2-7, the V gene TRBV5-1, with TRBD2 as a possible D gene (5 bases). CDR3 length: 15 amino acids. The germline gives CDR1 SGHRS, CDR2 YFSETQ. Trimming took off 4 bases at V and 3 bases at J, with 17 bases between the two ends. The CDR3 protein is CASSRGGSGDYEQYF. The DNA for the CDR3 is TGCGCCAGCAGCCGGGGTGGGAGCGGAGACTACGAGCAGTACTTC.

The V and J genes are TRBV7-2 and TRBJ1-6; TRBD1 matches 7 bases. Germline V lookup: CDR1 SGHTA, CDR2 FQGNSA. The CDR3 spans 14 residues. V lost 2 bases to trimming and J lost 7 bases; unmatched junction nucleotides: 2. The CDR3 spells CASSLTGVNSPLHF. Written as DNA, the CDR3 is TGTGCCAGCAGCTTAACAGGGGTCAATTCACCCCTCCACTTT.

V usage is TRBV6-5 and J usage is TRBJ1-2; D perhaps matches TRBD1 (5 bases). Germline assignment: CDR1 MNHEY and CDR2 SVGAGI. V gave up 8 bases and J gave up 3 bases, with 16 bases separating them. The CDR3 consists of 14 residues. CDR3 DNA: TGTGCCAGCCAGGGAAGGAGGGGTGACTATGGCTACACCTTC. It yields the protein CASQGRRGDYGYTF.

DNA of the CDR3: TGCAGTGCTAGGGCCGGGTACGAGCAGTACTTC. Protein: CSARAGYEQYF. This rearrangement joins TRBV20-1 to TRBJ2-7; no firm D call. CDR3 length: 11 amino acids. V lost 3 bases and J lost 4, with 7 bases in between. CDR1 and CDR2 from the germline V gene are DFQATT and SNEGSKA (reference sequence).

This rearrangement joins TRBV25-1 to TRBJ1-4; TRBD1 aligns across 7 bases. The germline gives CDR1 MGHDK, CDR2 SYGVNS. The CDR3 runs 18 residues. V dropped 4 bases and J dropped 6; count of bases not matched to a gene: 17. The CDR3 is CASSANLGDSFPHEKLFF. CDR3 nucleotide sequence: TGTGCCAGCAGTGCTAACCTTGGGGACAGCTTTCCTCATGAAAAACTGTTTTTT.

The chain is built from TRBV29-1 and TRBJ1-1; the D gene is possibly TRBD1 (6 bases). The CDR3 runs 15 residues. The germline V gene encodes CDR1 SQVTM and CDR2 ANQGSEA. V lost 3 bases and J 0 bases, leaving 14 bases between the germline ends. The CDR3 loop reads CSVDGRGPMNTEAFF. CDR3 DNA sequence: TGCAGCGTTGATGGCAGGGGTCCCATGAACACTGAAGCTTTCTTT.

The chain uses TRBV5-1 and TRBJ2-5; 12 bases align to TRBD1. The CDR3 length is 17 residues. Germline values: CDR1 SGHRS, CDR2 YFSETQ. V lost 4 bases and J lost 2; bases outside the gene matches: 9. The CDR3 DNA reads as TGCGCCAGCAGCCACGGGACAGGGGGCCGGGGACAAGAGACCCAGTACTTC. It yields the protein CASSHGTGGRGQETQYF.

This chain links TRBV29-1 with TRBJ1-1, with a possible D match to TRBD1 (6 bases). This CDR3 has 14 amino acids. V gave up 1 base and J gave up 7 bases, with 16 bases separating them. Germline V gene sequence: CDR1 SQVTM, CDR2 ANQGSEA. CDR3 sequence: CSVEVPGEGDEAFF. In DNA form, the CDR3 reads TGCAGCGTTGAAGTCCCAGGGGAAGGGGATGAAGCTTTCTTT.

The V gene is TRBV4-1, the J gene TRBJ1-6, with a tentative D call TRBD1 (6 bases). Trimming left V 8 bases short and J 0 bases short, with 14 bases between. CDR3 length: 16 residues. Germline V lookup: CDR1 MGHRA, CDR2 YSYEKL. In DNA form, the CDR3 reads TGCGCCAGCTCAATGGGACAAATCTCCTATAATTCACCCCTCCACTTT. This sequence encodes CASSMGQISYNSPLHF.

The rearrangement joins TRBV6-1 to TRBJ1-5, with a tentative D call TRBD1 (6 bases). Trimming took 4 bases from V and 2 from J, leaving 15 bases between them. Germline CDR1 and CDR2: MNHNS and SASEGT. CDR3 length: 16 amino acids. The CDR3 DNA is TGTGCCAGCAGTGGTTACAGGGTATCAGGCAATCAGCCCCAGCATTTT. Residues: CASSGYRVSGNQPQHF.

This clone was observed a single time. V and J are TRBV5-5 and TRBJ2-7, with no clear D. Trimming pared 0 bases from V and 3 bases from J, leaving 4 bases between. Germline CDR1 reads SGHKS; CDR2 reads YYEKEE (reference sequence). The CDR3 extends over 12 amino acids. CDR3 sequence: CASSLDIYEQYF. The CDR3, as DNA: TGTGCCAGCAGCTTGGACATCTACGAGCAGTACTTC.

The chain uses TRBV6-1 and TRBJ2-7, with 7 bases lining up with TRBD1. V was clipped by 4 bases and J by 5 bases; unmatched bases: 5. This CDR3 has 13 amino acids. Germline CDR1 and CDR2: MNHNS and SASEGT. CDR3 in DNA: TGTGCCAGCAGTGCACAGGGGATGCACGAGCAGTACTTC. Amino acids: CASSAQGMHEQYF.